The TCR beta chain described here comes from a study of blood T cell repertoires in COVID-19. The overall study: From the United States, Italy and Spain came samples of acute and convalescent COVID-19. T cells, B-cell-depleted T cells, or PBMCs supplied cDNA or gDNA.

By sample share, this clone is medium-sized. How the authors handled the data: Estimates of nucleated cell counts were drawn from the amplification of reference gene primers. Sequencing was performed with immunoSEQ multiplex PCR; in TCRdb, only in-frame clones are kept and a portion is missing. Clone size and V and J calls were adopted from that table, with D and trimming inferred from the DNA. The repertoire holds 150,000 to 200,000 clones, with approximately 84% as singletons. The CDR3 extends over 15 amino acids. V shed 8 bases and J 3 bases; nucleotides not matched to a gene: 9. CDR1 and CDR2 from the germline V gene are SNHLY and FYNNEI.

The receptor comes from a human donor with acute or convalescent COVID-19. The donor label of this sample is uncertain. Sequencing was carried out using peripheral blood. The chain is built from TRBV2 and TRBJ2-3; TRBD2 matches 9 bases. Written as DNA, the CDR3 is TGTGCCAGCCGGCGGGAGGGAGGGGGGACAGATACGCAGTATTTT. It is translated as CASRREGGGTDTQYF.